This passage covers 14 T cell receptor beta chains from one sample sequenced in a study of blood T cell repertoires in COVID-19. Clones were read by immunoSEQ multiplex PCR, and TCRdb kept only the in-frame ones, dropping some. In the table there are approximately 250,000 clones, around four fifths of which are singletons. The sequencing input was peripheral blood. Receptors were obtained from an older woman with active or convalescent COVID-19.

This clone was recorded a few times. The V call is TRBV18, the J call TRBJ1-2, with D unresolved. V lost 0 bases and J 7 bases, leaving 12 bases between the germline ends. Germline V gene lookup returns CDR1 KGHSH and CDR2 LQKENI. This CDR3 region has 14 residues. The CDR3 sequence: CASSPPRAGGGYTF. DNA for the CDR3: TGTGCCAGCTCACCACCCCGGGCCGGAGGTGGCTACACCTTC.

This sequence joins TRBV7-9 and TRBJ2-1, with D perhaps TRBD2 (5 bases). Trimming shortened V by 2 bases and J by 8 bases, and 10 bases separated the two germline ends. The germline gives CDR1 SEHNR, CDR2 FQNEAQ (reference sequence). The CDR3 is made up of 13 amino acids. This CDR3 reads CASSLSSLDEQFF. The CDR3 DNA follows: TGTGCCAGCAGCTTATCTAGCCTGGATGAGCAGTTCTTC.

V is TRBV15 and J is TRBJ2-4, with TRBD1 matching over 11 bases. The V gene's germline CDR1 is LNHNV and CDR2 YYDKDF (reference sequence). CDR3 size: 16 residues. The ends lost 4 bases at V and 2 bases at J; junction bases unmatched: 4. The CDR3 sequence is CATSMGQGVPKNIQYF. The CDR3 region has the DNA TGTGCCACCAGCATGGGACAGGGGGTCCCCAAAAACATTCAGTACTTC.

This chain links TRBV28 with TRBJ2-6; the D is unclear. The length of the CDR3 is 13 residues. CDR1 MDHEN and CDR2 SYDVKM come from the germline V gene. Trimming removed 6 bases at V and 1 base at J, with 4 bases between. CDR3: CASSLSGANVLTF. CDR3 bases: TGTGCCAGCAGCCTTTCTGGGGCCAACGTCCTGACTTTC.

CDR3 sequence: CASSKGGAGGGNQPQHF. DNA of the CDR3: TGTGCCAGCAGCAAAGGGGGTGCTGGAGGGGGCAATCAGCCCCAGCATTTT. The rearrangement uses TRBV21-1 and TRBJ1-5. TRBV21-1 is deemed a pseudogene. CDR3 length: 17 amino acids.

The chain links TRBV21-1 to TRBJ2-1; the table assigns TRBD2, which was not confirmed against the DNA. TRBV21-1 is an annotated pseudogene. The CDR3 contains 14 residues. This chain's CDR3 is CASTTRDGGSEQFF. In DNA, the CDR3 is TGTGCCAGCACTACGAGGGACGGGGGATCGGAGCAGTTCTTC.

This chain uses TRBV24-1 with TRBJ2-1; D is possibly TRBD1 (6 bases). The length of the CDR3 is 13 residues. Looked up from germline, CDR1 is KGHDR and CDR2 is SFDVKD. Trimming took 5 bases from V and 10 from J, leaving 14 bases between them. This CDR3 is CATSGGRVREQFF. The CDR3 bases are TGTGCCACCAGTGGGGGGCGGGTCAGAGAGCAGTTCTTC.

The V call is TRBV5-1, the J call TRBJ1-4, with D possibly being TRBD1 (5 bases). CDR3 size: 15 residues. Germline V lookup: CDR1 SGHRS, CDR2 YFSETQ. V lost 0 bases, J lost 4 bases, and 10 bases lay in between. The CDR3 sequence: CASSLDVGDNEKLFF. The DNA of the CDR3 is TGCGCCAGCAGCTTGGACGTAGGGGATAATGAAAAACTGTTTTTT.

The chain links TRBV5-1 to TRBJ1-1; 7 bases fit TRBD1. The CDR3 spans 15 residues. Germline V gene sequence: CDR1 SGHRS, CDR2 YFSETQ. The ends lost 4 bases at V and 11 bases at J; junction bases unmatched: 17. The CDR3: CASSVATGATSSAFF. CDR3 in DNA: TGCGCCAGCAGCGTGGCTACAGGGGCGACTTCCTCTGCTTTCTTT.

J is TRBJ2-5 and V is TRBV9; no clear D gene. The CDR3 contains 16 residues. Germline lookup yields CDR1 SGDLS and CDR2 YYNGEE. V was pared by 4 bases and J by 1 base, with 17 bases between. CDR3 DNA: TGTGCCAGCAGCCCAGGTGGGCTCACCTCCCAAGAGACCCAGTACTTC. Translated, it gives CASSPGGLTSQETQYF.

The chain couples TRBV5-6 to TRBJ1-1; a possible D gene is TRBD1 (6 bases). The CDR3 extends over 13 amino acids. Trimming stripped 1 base from V and 5 bases from J, with 9 bases between. Per the germline V gene, CDR1 is SGHDT and CDR2 is YYEEEE. CDR3 nucleotides: TGTGCCAGCAGCTTGACAGGGTGGACTGAAGCTTTCTTT. Encoded protein: CASSLTGWTEAFF.

The chain joins TRBV14 to TRBJ2-7; a possible D gene is TRBD2 (6 bases). The germline V and J ends were trimmed by 0 bases and 7 bases, with 16 bases remaining between them. Germline V gene lookup returns CDR1 SGHDN and CDR2 FVKESK. The CDR3 covers 15 residues. This CDR3 is CASSQDLGLQREQYF. The CDR3 region has the DNA TGTGCCAGCAGCCAAGATCTGGGACTCCAGAGGGAGCAGTACTTC.

The chain carries TRBV3-1 (or the pseudogene TRBV3-2) and TRBJ2-5; a possible D gene is TRBD2 (5 bases). Germline values: CDR1 LGHDT, CDR2 YNNKEL (reference sequence). CDR3 length: 14 amino acids. V lost 0 bases, J lost 9 bases, and 14 bases lay in between. The CDR3 bases are TGTGCCAGCAGCCAAGAGGGCGGGTTCTCGGCCCAGTACTTC. Protein sequence: CASSQEGGFSAQYF.

This clone was counted a single time. This chain uses TRBV29-1 with TRBJ2-5; 9 bases align to TRBD1. This CDR3 is 13 amino acids long. Germline-derived CDR1 and CDR2 are SQVTM and ANQGSEA. The V segment lost 5 bases and the J segment 5 bases; nucleotides outside the gene matches: 6. This CDR3 is CSVTGTGFETQYF. The CDR3 nucleotides are TGCAGCGTTACGGGGACAGGGTTTGAGACCCAGTACTTC.